Following are 21 T cell receptor beta chains from one sample sequenced in a study of shared clonotypes between healthy human individuals. Only in-frame clones appear in the TCRdb table, and some are missing; sequencing was by immunoSEQ multiplex PCR. The table lists millions of clones, roughly 92% of them singletons. The sequencing sample was made of naive CD4+ T cells sorted from blood. Indicated subset: CD45RA+ positively selected. Receptors originate from a young man in good health.

V usage is TRBV6-5 and J usage is TRBJ2-7; a possible D gene is TRBD2 (6 bases). CDR1 is MNHEY, CDR2 SVGAGI, per germline. This CDR3 is 14 amino acids long. Trimming shortened V by 6 bases and J by 6 bases, and 18 bases separated the two germline ends. CDR3 amino acids: CASSRGPGALEQYF. DNA for the CDR3: TGTGCCAGCAGCCGCGGGCCGGGAGCTCTCGAGCAGTACTTC.

This chain joins TRBV6-6 and TRBJ2-4; 7 bases are shared with TRBD1. The CDR3 is made up of 13 amino acids. Germline CDR1 is MNHNY and CDR2 is SVGAGI (reference sequence). Losses at the gene ends were 6 bases for V and 1 base for J; bases not matched to a gene: 0. The CDR3 sequence is CASRQGAKNIQYF. CDR3 DNA sequence: TGTGCCAGCAGACAGGGGGCCAAAAACATTCAGTACTTC.

CDR3 amino acids: CASSVSTVTYEQYF. The CDR3 nucleotides read TGTGCCAGCAGTGTTTCGACAGTTACCTACGAGCAGTACTTC. The rearrangement uses TRBV6-1 and TRBJ2-7; D might be TRBD1 (5 bases). This CDR3 contains 14 residues. CDR1 and CDR2 from the germline V gene are MNHNS and SASEGT. V was pared by 4 bases and J by 2 bases, with 12 bases between.

CDR3 protein: CASSGGLATDTQYF. The CDR3 DNA reads as TGTGCCAGCAGCGGGGGACTAGCGACAGATACGCAGTATTTT. The gene calls are TRBV7-3 and TRBJ2-3; 10 bases line up with TRBD2. CDR1 and CDR2 (germline): SGHTA, FQGTGA. J lost 3 bases, V lost 5 bases, and 2 bases had no gene match. This CDR3 comprises 14 residues.

The chain joins TRBV6-5 to TRBJ1-6; D uncertain. This CDR3 region has 14 residues. V lost 7 bases and J lost 8, with 15 bases in between. In germline, CDR1 is MNHEY, CDR2 SVGAGI. The CDR3 loop is CASTLPKGHSPLHF. The DNA of the CDR3 is TGTGCCAGCACCCTACCTAAGGGCCATTCACCCCTCCACTTT.

The V gene is TRBV6-6, the J gene TRBJ2-2; TRBD2 matches at 7 bases. The J segment lost 6 bases and the V segment lost 3 bases, leaving 1 base of the junction unmatched. Germline assignment: CDR1 MNHNY and CDR2 SVGAGI (reference sequence). The CDR3 extends over 13 amino acids. CDR3 nucleotide sequence: TGTGCCAGCAGTTATGGGGGGGCCGGGGAGCTGTTTTTT. This translates into CASSYGGAGELFF.

The V and J genes are TRBV7-8 and TRBJ2-3; 9 bases line up with TRBD1. V shed 6 bases, J shed 3 bases, and the junction held 7 bases outside the gene matches. Germline CDR1 SGHVS, CDR2 FQNEAQ. The CDR3 length is 15 residues. In DNA, the CDR3 is TGTGCCAGCAGGGATCCGGGACAGGGAACAGATACGCAGTATTTT. It translates to CASRDPGQGTDTQYF.

In the case of this clone: Other DNA sequences in the sample encode the same CDR3. The chain combines TRBV2 with TRBJ2-3; D is uncertain. Germline assignment: CDR1 SNHLY and CDR2 FYNNEI. CDR3 length: 11 residues. V gave up 2 bases and J gave up 8 bases, with 5 bases separating them. In DNA form, the CDR3 reads TGTGCCAGCAGTGAACTGGGTACGCAGTATTTT. Translated, it gives CASSELGTQYF.

The V gene is TRBV6-1, the J gene TRBJ1-5; D remains unclear. This CDR3 is 12 amino acids long. Deletions cut 10 bases from V and 0 bases from J, with 7 bases between. Germline V gene data show CDR1 as MNHNS and CDR2 as SASEGT. Here the CDR3 reads CANSHSNQPQHF. CDR3 nucleotides: TGTGCCAACAGCCATAGCAATCAGCCCCAGCATTTT.

V is TRBV7-2 and J is TRBJ1-4, with D maybe TRBD1 (6 bases). The germline CDR1 and CDR2 sequences are SGHTA and FQGNSA. The CDR3 is 16 residues long. V dropped 2 bases and J dropped 8 bases, with 18 bases sitting between them. The chain's CDR3 is CASSLTSAGEEEKLFF. CDR3 in DNA: TGTGCCAGCAGCTTAACATCGGCAGGGGAGGAGGAAAAACTGTTTTTT.

Turning to this clone: The sample holds other DNA sequences that translate to the same CDR3. The chain has TRBV28 and TRBJ2-1, with 11 nucleotides matching TRBD2. The CDR3 totals 15 residues. Looked up from germline, CDR1 is MDHEN and CDR2 is SYDVKM. The ends lost 5 bases at V and 5 bases at J; junction bases unmatched: 5. CDR3 sequence reads: CASSLLAGGNNEQFF. CDR3 nucleotides: TGTGCCAGCAGTCTCCTAGCGGGGGGTAACAATGAGCAGTTCTTC.

The rearrangement joins TRBV27 to TRBJ2-4, with 8 bases matching TRBD1. The CDR3 runs 16 residues. After removal of 5 bases from V and 0 bases from J, the junction contained 6 bases not matched to a gene. Germline CDR1 and CDR2: MNHEY and SMNVEV (reference sequence). CDR3 coding DNA: TGTGCCAGCAGTGGACAGGGAGGCGTAGCCAAAAACATTCAGTACTTC. Protein: CASSGQGGVAKNIQYF.

The genes are TRBV7-8 and TRBJ2-3; 7 bases line up with TRBD2. CDR3 length: 19 residues. CDR1 is SGHVS and CDR2 is FQNEAQ in the germline V gene. V lost 5 bases to trimming and J lost 1 base; unmatched junction nucleotides: 18. The CDR3 region is CASSLGWRETKGRTDTQYF. Written as DNA, the CDR3 is TGTGCCAGCAGCCTAGGGTGGCGGGAGACTAAGGGGCGCACAGATACGCAGTATTTT.

Note on this clone: This sample also contains other DNA sequences that code for the same CDR3. The chain has TRBV7-2 and TRBJ1-3; D is unclear. The germline V and J ends were trimmed by 3 bases and 4 bases, with 7 bases remaining between them. CDR1 is SGHTA and CDR2 is FQGNSA in the germline V gene. This CDR3 is built from 13 residues. The CDR3 is CASSLDGGNTIYF. CDR3 in DNA: TGTGCCAGCAGCTTGGACGGGGGAAACACCATATATTTT. The full variable domain, with the rest looked up from reference TRBV7-2 and TRBJ1-3, is GAGVSQSPSNKVTEKGKDVELRCDPISGHTALYWYRQSLGQGLEFLIYFQGNSAPDKSGLPSDRFSAERTGGSVSTLTIQRTQQEDSAVYLCASSLDGGNTIYFGEGSWLTVV.

The chain carries TRBV4-3 and TRBJ1-1, with 11 bases aligning to TRBD1. Trimming removed 3 bases from V and 4 bases from J; junction bases left unmatched: 4. Looked up from germline, CDR1 is LGHNA and CDR2 is YSLEER. This CDR3 spans 15 amino acids. The CDR3 bases are TGCGCCAGCAGCCAGTCCGGGACAGGGGGCACTGAAGCTTTCTTT. Translation gives CASSQSGTGGTEAFF.

About this clone itself: The germline gene is not matched at one end of the junction; a read error may be the cause. The V call is TRBV28, the J call TRBJ2-1, with D perhaps TRBD1 (5 bases). Germline V gene lookup returns CDR1 MDHEN and CDR2 SYDVKM. The CDR3 covers 14 residues. CDR3 coding DNA: TGTGCCAGCAGTTTAGGGGCAGGCGGCAAGGGCATGGTCTTC. It codes for CASSLGAGGKGMVF.

The CDR3 is CASSVQENQPQHF. The CDR3 DNA is TGTGCCAGCAGCGTGCAGGAAAATCAGCCCCAGCATTTT. The rearrangement joins TRBV7-8 to TRBJ1-5; no clear D gene. V was pared by 5 bases and J by 4 bases, with 9 bases between. The germline CDR1 and CDR2 sequences are SGHVS and FQNEAQ. This CDR3 comprises 13 residues.

The genes are TRBV18 and TRBJ1-6; D is possibly TRBD1 (5 bases). Germline V gene lookup returns CDR1 KGHSH and CDR2 LQKENI. This CDR3 has 14 residues. Trimming pared 6 bases from V and 7 bases from J, leaving 13 bases between. As DNA, the CDR3 is TGTGCCAGCTCCCTCCGGGACGGGAATTCACCCCTCCACTTT. Encoded protein: CASSLRDGNSPLHF.

This rearrangement joins TRBV7-9 to TRBJ2-2; D unresolved. The CDR3 loop spans 14 amino acids. Germline CDR1 and CDR2: SEHNR and FQNEAQ (reference sequence). V was shortened by 5 bases and J by 2 bases, with 9 bases between the two germline ends. Here the CDR3 DNA reads TGTGCCAGCAGCCCCGAAGGTAACACCGGGGAGCTGTTTTTT. Its translation: CASSPEGNTGELFF.

The CDR3 DNA follows: TGTGCCAGCAGTCCGGTTGAGGGAGGTTCCTACGAGCAGTACTTC. Its translation: CASSPVEGGSYEQYF. V and J are TRBV27 and TRBJ2-7; a weak D match, TRBD2 (6 bases). From germline, CDR1 is MNHEY and CDR2 SMNVEV (reference sequence). CDR3 size: 15 residues. V lost 5 bases to trimming and J lost 1 base, with 15 bases between them.

The rearrangement joins TRBV19 to TRBJ1-4; D is possibly TRBD1 (6 bases). This CDR3 has 15 residues. Trimming cost V 2 bases and J 5 bases, with 12 bases left between them. Germline values: CDR1 LNHDA, CDR2 SQIVND (reference sequence). In nucleotides, the CDR3 is TGTGCCAGTAGTATACGGGACATGACAAATGAAAAACTGTTTTTT. It is translated as CASSIRDMTNEKLFF.